A selection of T cell receptor beta chains follows, all from one sample in a study of beta chain features in type 1 diabetes. Repertoires were generated with immunoSEQ multiplex PCR, while TCRdb's copy carries only in-frame clones and drops some. The sample shows about 150,000 clones, approximately 8.4% of them seen only once. Input material: central memory CD4+ T cells from blood. These receptors were obtained from a man aged 18 to 35 with type 1 diabetes. Each CDR3 is given with its conserved first and last residue. The D gene is left open where the match is weak. Clone size appears in some rows only: once, few, many, or a class for an expanded clone.

>TRBV30|TRBJ2-7|few|TRBD2
CAWSPSGGALSSYEQYF
TGTGCCTGGAGTCCTAGCGGGGGCGCCTTAAGCTCCTACGAGCAGTACTTC
>TRBV5-1|TRBJ2-5|few|-
CASSLAAETQYF
TGCGCCAGCAGCTTGGCCGCGGAGACCCAGTACTTC
>TRBV6-4|TRBJ2-1|-|TRBD2
CASSQGGGALHEQFF
TGTGCCAGCAGCCAAGGCGGGGGGGCGTTGCATGAGCAGTTCTTC
>TRBV29-1|TRBJ1-2|-|TRBD1
CSVEDLRTGRYGYTF
TGCAGCGTTGAAGATCTCAGGACAGGACGCTATGGCTACACCTTC
>TRBV6-6|TRBJ2-1|-|TRBD2
CASSLVGLAGRLEFF
TGTGCCAGCAGCCTAGTTGGACTAGCGGGGCGACTCGAGTTCTTC
>TRBV28|TRBJ1-5|few|-
CASSLQRPLVPNQPQHF
TGTGCCAGCAGTCTCCAGAGGCCTTTAGTCCCCAATCAGCCCCAGCATTTT
>TRBV11-2|TRBJ2-2|few|-
CASSFQGSGELFF
TGTGCCAGCAGCTTTCAGGGGTCCGGGGAGCTGTTTTTT
>TRBV5-1|TRBJ2-5|-|-
CASSQTGQAFETQYF
TGCGCCAGCAGCCAAACGGGACAAGCCTTTGAGACCCAGTACTTC
>TRBV25-1|TRBJ1-5|-|TRBD1
CASSETAGGPQHF
TGTGCCAGCAGTGAGACAGCAGGGGGGCCCCAGCATTTT
>TRBV5-6|TRBJ2-1|-|-
CASSLNRYNEQFF
TGTGCCAGCAGCTTGAACAGGTACAATGAGCAGTTCTTC
>TRBV5-1|TRBJ2-1|-|-
CASSLDTSNLNEQFF
TGCGCCAGCAGCTTGGATACTAGCAATTTAAATGAGCAGTTCTTC
>TRBV30|TRBJ2-7|few|-
CAWGGTVEQYF
TGTGCCTGGGGGGGGACAGTCGAGCAGTACTTC
>TRBV23-1|TRBJ2-3|many|-
CASSQGETDTQYF
TGCGCCAGCAGTCAAGGGGAGACAGATACGCAGTATTTT
>TRBV6-6|TRBJ1-2|few|-
CASSYGRQNGYTF
TGTGCCAGCAGTTACGGCAGGCAGAATGGCTACACCTTC
>TRBV6-1|TRBJ1-5|-|-
CATSRRDQPQHF
TGTGCCACCTCCCGGAGGGATCAGCCCCAGCATTTT
>TRBV7-6|TRBJ2-7|-|-
CASSASQGVGQYF
TGTGCCAGCAGCGCTTCACAGGGTGTGGGGCAGTACTTC
>TRBV30|TRBJ1-1|few|-
CAWFGGISTEAFF
TGTGCCTGGTTCGGGGGGATTAGCACTGAAGCTTTCTTT
>TRBV9|TRBJ1-5|-|-
CASSVGDYSNQPQHF
TGTGCCAGCAGCGTAGGAGATTATAGCAATCAGCCCCAGCATTTT
>TRBV2|TRBJ2-7|few|-
CASSAAIAEPYEQYF
TGTGCCAGCAGTGCAGCGATCGCAGAACCCTACGAGCAGTACTTC
>TRBV7-2|TRBJ2-3|-|TRBD2
CASSSPSGGGTDTQYF
TGTGCCAGCAGCTCGCCCAGCGGGGGGGGCACAGATACGCAGTATTTT
>TRBV11-2|TRBJ2-1|few|TRBD2
CASSLLLGTSEYNEQFF
TGTGCCAGCAGCTTGTTACTCGGGACTAGCGAATACAATGAGCAGTTCTTC
>TRBV15|TRBJ2-7|few|-
CATSRGQPSYEQYF
TGTGCCACCAGCAGAGGACAGCCCTCCTACGAGCAGTACTTC
>TRBV30|TRBJ2-7|few|-
CAWSVGGREQYF
TGTGCCTGGAGTGTAGGGGGTAGAGAGCAGTACTTC
>TRBV7-2|TRBJ2-4|few|-
CASSLSGTPKNIQYF
TGTGCCAGCAGCTTATCTGGGACACCGAAAAACATTCAGTACTTC
>TRBV28|TRBJ2-7|few|-
CASSSWDGLSLVEQYF
TGTGCCAGCAGTTCGTGGGACGGACTATCTCTAGTAGAGCAGTACTTC
>TRBV15|TRBJ2-7|few|-
CATSRDRVGVSYEQYF
TGTGCCACCAGCAGAGATCGCGTGGGAGTCTCCTACGAGCAGTACTTC
>TRBV30|TRBJ2-1|few|-
CAWSVRGSLMGQFF
TGTGCCTGGAGTGTACGGGGGTCCCTCATGGGGCAGTTCTTC
>TRBV10-3|TRBJ2-5|-|TRBD2
CAISAAGGHQETQYF
TGTGCCATCAGTGCGGCGGGGGGGCACCAAGAGACCCAGTACTTC
>TRBV30|TRBJ2-3|few|TRBD2
CAWSEPLGLAGGLSTDTQYF
TGTGCCTGGAGTGAACCCCTTGGGCTAGCGGGGGGACTTAGCACAGATACGCAGTATTTT
>TRBV30|TRBJ1-5|-|-
CAWSRAGNGQPQHF
TGTGCCTGGAGTAGAGCGGGGAACGGTCAGCCCCAGCATTTT
>TRBV4-3|TRBJ2-1|many|TRBD1
CASSQADRVGEQFF
TGCGCCAGCAGCCAAGCCGACAGGGTTGGTGAGCAGTTCTTC
>TRBV18|TRBJ1-5|-|TRBD1
CASSREQGNQPQHF
TGTGCCAGCTCACGGGAACAGGGGAATCAGCCCCAGCATTTT
>TRBV7-2|TRBJ2-3|few|-
CASLRIGGDPTDTQYF
TGTGCCAGCCTCCGGATTGGAGGGGATCCCACAGATACGCAGTATTTT
>TRBV4-3|TRBJ1-5|-|-
CASSNSHSYSNQPQHF
TGCGCCAGCAGCAACTCTCACAGCTATAGCAATCAGCCCCAGCATTTT
>TRBV5-1|TRBJ1-1|few|-
CASRSGTTNTEAFF
TGCGCCAGCAGGTCCGGGACAACGAACACTGAAGCTTTCTTT
>TRBV5-4|TRBJ2-3|few|TRBD1
CASSRMTGYPDTQYF
TGTGCCAGCAGCCGCATGACAGGGTACCCAGATACGCAGTATTTT
>TRBV6-5|TRBJ2-7|-|-
CASSSNTGGVFEQYF
TGTGCCAGCAGTTCCAATACTGGAGGAGTTTTCGAGCAGTACTTC
>TRBV5-1|TRBJ2-1|-|-
CASRSQAGEEQFF
TGCGCCAGCAGAAGTCAGGCAGGGGAAGAGCAGTTCTTC
>TRBV5-1|TRBJ1-6|-|-
CASSLEVPAQSPLHF
TGCGCCAGCAGCTTGGAAGTCCCCGCACAATCACCCCTCCACTTT
>TRBV28|TRBJ1-2|-|-
CASSLPGHPSYGYTF
TGTGCCAGCAGTTTACCAGGGCACCCGAGCTATGGCTACACCTTC
>TRBV15|TRBJ2-5|few|TRBD2
CATSSPPLVAGGQETQYF
TGTGCCACCAGCAGCCCCCCACTAGTAGCGGGGGGGCAAGAGACCCAGTACTTC
>TRBV30|TRBJ2-5|-|-
CAWSPRGGETQYF
TGTGCCTGGAGCCCCCGGGGAGGCGAGACCCAGTACTTC
>TRBV19|TRBJ2-1|-|TRBD2
CATRGTSLGEQFF
TGTGCCACCAGAGGGACTAGTTTAGGTGAGCAGTTCTTC
>TRBV4-3|TRBJ2-5|few|-
CASSRGEVNSETQYF
TGCGCCAGCAGCCGGGGCGAGGTCAACTCAGAGACCCAGTACTTC
>TRBV7-6|TRBJ2-3|few|-
CASSLSAGADSDTQYF
TGTGCCAGCAGCTTATCAGCAGGGGCCGATTCAGATACGCAGTATTTT
>TRBV19|TRBJ2-1|few|TRBD2
CASSIIEAGGSDEQFF
TGTGCCAGTAGTATAATAGAGGCGGGAGGGTCCGATGAGCAGTTCTTC
>TRBV7-8|TRBJ2-7|-|-
CASSSGPEQYF
TGTGCCAGCAGCTCAGGGCCCGAGCAGTACTTC
>TRBV11-2|TRBJ1-2|few|-
CASSEEGFYGYTF
TGTGCCAGCAGTGAGGAGGGCTTCTATGGCTACACCTTC
>TRBV27|TRBJ2-2|few|-
CASSPQPMNTGELFF
TGTGCCAGCAGTCCACAACCCATGAACACCGGGGAGCTGTTTTTT
>TRBV7-2|TRBJ2-7|few|TRBD1
CASSFGTGLYEQYF
TGTGCCAGCAGCTTCGGGACAGGGCTTTACGAGCAGTACTTC